This T cell receptor beta chain emerged from a study of siplizumab effects on memory and regulatory T cells. Study-level points and caveats: Confirmatory evidence of suppressive function in proliferating siplizumab-culture Tregs was not obtained. Proliferating CD4+ or CD8+ clones, roughly 80-95% of them, lacked an assignable naive or memory phenotype. The Treg-derived share of mappable alloreactive CD4+ clones averaged roughly 64% with siplizumab and 25% to 30% in controls.

Roughly 9 x 10^4 TCR templates were assayed per sample. Data came from immunoSEQ multiplex PCR; TCRdb stores just in-frame clones and leaves some out. The table shows 85,000 to 95,000 clones, with nearly 95% occurring only once. A word on this clone: Its specificity is not known.

Germline V gene data show CDR1 as SGHRS and CDR2 as YFSETQ. The CDR3 runs 14 residues. Trimming shortened V by 0 bases and J by 11 bases, and 17 bases separated the two germline ends. The J gene is TRBJ1-1, the V gene TRBV5-1; D uncertain. This clonotype was sampled from a human donor in good health. Sequencing was done on a sample of non-Treg CD4+ T cells sorted from blood. This CDR3 reads CASSLGQVGQVAFF. Here the CDR3 DNA reads TGCGCCAGCAGCTTGGGGCAGGTTGGTCAGGTTGCTTTCTTT.